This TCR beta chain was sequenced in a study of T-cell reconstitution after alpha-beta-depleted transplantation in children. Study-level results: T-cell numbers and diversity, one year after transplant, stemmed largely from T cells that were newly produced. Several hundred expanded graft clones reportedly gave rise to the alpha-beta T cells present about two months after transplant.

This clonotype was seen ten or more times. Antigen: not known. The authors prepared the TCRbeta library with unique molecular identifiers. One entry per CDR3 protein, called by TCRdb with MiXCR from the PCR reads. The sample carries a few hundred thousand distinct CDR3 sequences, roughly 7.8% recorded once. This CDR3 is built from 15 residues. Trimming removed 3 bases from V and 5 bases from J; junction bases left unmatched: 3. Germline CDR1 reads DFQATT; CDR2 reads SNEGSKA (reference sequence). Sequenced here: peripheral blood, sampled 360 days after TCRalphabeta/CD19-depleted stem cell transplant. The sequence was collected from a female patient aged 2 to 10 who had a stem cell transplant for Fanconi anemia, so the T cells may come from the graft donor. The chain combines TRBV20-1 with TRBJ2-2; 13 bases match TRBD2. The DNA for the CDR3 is TGCAGTGCTAGCGGGGGACTAGCGGGAACCGGGGAGCTGTTTTTT. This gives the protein CSASGGLAGTGELFF.